Listed below are T cell receptor beta chains from one sample, sequenced in a study of shared T cell receptors in the human thymus. The assay was immunoSEQ multiplex PCR, and TCRdb's table has in-frame clones only and misses some. This table holds over 650,000 clones, 80% to 90% found once. These data also formed part of another study, on human thymus T cells.

The source material was thymocytes. The receptors derive from a boy under two years old with a congenital heart defect. Each CDR3 is given with its conserved first and last residue. The order of the fields is J gene, D gene, V gene, clone size, CDR3 protein, CDR3 DNA. A D gene is named only where the DNA matches it firmly. For some rows the clone size is stated as once, few or many, or as a class when expanded; others skip it.

j_gene: TRBJ2-3; d_gene: .; v_gene: TRBV7-2; abundance: .; CDR3aa: CASSLAEPERYF; CDR3nt: TGTGCCAGCAGCTTAGCGGAGCCAGAACGGTATTTT
j_gene: TRBJ2-3; d_gene: TRBD2; v_gene: TRBV4-1; abundance: .; CDR3aa: CASSQEVSGGAGDTQYF; CDR3nt: TGCGCCAGCAGCCAAGAAGTTAGCGGGGGGGCGGGAGATACGCAGTATTTT
j_gene: TRBJ1-2; d_gene: .; v_gene: TRBV5-4; abundance: .; CDR3aa: CASSSDRETYGYTF; CDR3nt: TGTGCCAGCAGCTCGGACAGAGAGACCTATGGCTACACCTTC
j_gene: TRBJ1-5; d_gene: .; v_gene: TRBV19; abundance: .; CDR3aa: CASSIYRAGDYSNQPQHF; CDR3nt: TGTGCCAGTAGTATATACAGGGCGGGGGATTATAGCAATCAGCCCCAGCATTTT
j_gene: TRBJ1-5; d_gene: TRBD1; v_gene: TRBV4-1; abundance: .; CDR3aa: CASSQEGYRGGNQPQHF; CDR3nt: TGCGCCAGCAGCCAAGAAGGGTACAGGGGCGGGAATCAGCCCCAGCATTTT
j_gene: TRBJ2-2; d_gene: .; v_gene: TRBV28; abundance: .; CDR3aa: CAILVNTGELFF; CDR3nt: TGTGCCATCCTAGTGAACACCGGGGAGCTGTTTTTT
j_gene: TRBJ2-5; d_gene: .; v_gene: TRBV27; abundance: .; CDR3aa: CASSLKVERVVETQYF; CDR3nt: TGTGCCAGCAGTTTAAAAGTTGAGAGGGTCGTAGAGACCCAGTACTTC
j_gene: TRBJ1-5; d_gene: TRBD1; v_gene: TRBV15; abundance: .; CDR3aa: CATSGGQGYNQPQHF; CDR3nt: TGTGCCACCAGCGGGGGACAGGGGTACAATCAGCCCCAGCATTTT
j_gene: TRBJ2-1; d_gene: TRBD2; v_gene: TRBV4-3; abundance: .; CDR3aa: CASSQDIAGYYEQFF; CDR3nt: TGCGCCAGCAGCCAAGATATAGCGGGATACTATGAGCAGTTCTTC
j_gene: TRBJ1-2; d_gene: .; v_gene: TRBV18; abundance: .; CDR3aa: CASSPVYNLNYGYTF; CDR3nt: TGTGCCAGCTCACCAGTCTATAACCTTAACTATGGCTACACCTTC
j_gene: TRBJ2-1; d_gene: .; v_gene: TRBV30; abundance: once; CDR3aa: CARIGGRGYNEQFF; CDR3nt: TGTGCTCGCATCGGTGGCAGGGGATACAATGAGCAGTTCTTC
j_gene: TRBJ1-4; d_gene: TRBD1; v_gene: TRBV28; abundance: .; CDR3aa: CASSFRDRATVGEKLFF; CDR3nt: TGTGCCAGCAGTTTTAGGGACAGAGCCACAGTGGGTGAAAAACTGTTTTTT
j_gene: TRBJ2-7; d_gene: .; v_gene: TRBV28; abundance: .; CDR3aa: CASSQSLEVSSYEQYF; CDR3nt: TGTGCCAGCAGTCAGTCTTTGGAGGTGAGCTCCTACGAGCAGTACTTC
j_gene: TRBJ1-2; d_gene: .; v_gene: TRBV6-1; abundance: .; CDR3aa: CASSPDSYYGYTF; CDR3nt: TGTGCCAGCAGTCCGGACAGTTATTATGGCTACACCTTC